Sequencing of this T cell receptor (beta chain) was carried out in a study of T cells in Graves' hyperthyroidism and ophthalmopathy. V was trimmed by 5 bases and J by 2 bases, leaving 34 bases between them. Per the germline V gene, CDR1 is MNHEY and CDR2 is SVGEGT. This CDR3 region has 21 residues. RNA transcripts served as the template for amplifying TCR beta CDR3 regions. Primed by the HTBI set, a first-round RT-PCR was run on the TCR CDR3. TCRdb used MiXCR to reprocess the multiplex PCR reads, holding one entry per CDR3 protein. The table includes hundreds of thousands of distinct CDR3 sequences, about a sixth detected once. This clonotype was counted a few times.

The V call is TRBV6-2 or TRBV6-3, the J call TRBJ2-7, with D tentatively TRBD2 (6 bases). Sequences were obtained from blood. This TCR was recovered from a woman in her 40s with Graves' ophthalmopathy. CDR3 sequence (DNA): TGTGCCAGCAGTCAACCCGACCCTTGGGGGAGGATCAGAGGGGCAACCTACGAGCAGTACTTC. Encoded protein: CASSQPDPWGRIRGATYEQYF.